This is a list of T cell receptor beta chains from one sample in a study of blood T cell repertoires in COVID-19. Libraries were prepared by immunoSEQ multiplex PCR; TCRdb keeps only in-frame clonotypes and omits some of them. The table records 250,000 or so clones, approximately 90% of them present only once. Sequenced material: peripheral blood. These receptor sequences come from a woman in her thirties with COVID-19, enrolled during active disease. CDR3s include the opening cysteine and the closing phenylalanine or tryptophan. D genes are given only for firm matches. Rows give clone size only sometimes, using once, few, many, or a class for an expanded clone.

clone size,D gene,J gene,V gene,CDR3 protein,CDR3 DNA
NA,NA,TRBJ2-3,TRBV4-1,CASSQTTGSDTQYF,TGCGCCAGCAGCCAGACGACAGGATCAGATACGCAGTATTTT
NA,NA,TRBJ1-1,TRBV10-2,CASSRQLNTEAFF,TGCGCCAGCAGCCGACAGCTGAACACTGAAGCTTTCTTT
NA,NA,TRBJ1-1,TRBV28,CASSLFWGRVGNTEAFF,TGTGCCAGCAGTTTATTTTGGGGCAGGGTGGGAAACACTGAAGCTTTCTTT
NA,TRBD2,TRBJ2-2,TRBV2,CASTSTSGGPNTGELFF,TGTGCCAGCACTTCAACTAGCGGGGGACCGAACACCGGGGAGCTGTTTTTT
NA,TRBD1,TRBJ1-2,TRBV19,CASSRDRTHGYTF,TGTGCCAGTAGTAGGGACAGAACTCATGGCTACACCTTC
NA,NA,TRBJ1-5,TRBV7-9,CASSLSRGQPQHF,TGTGCCAGCAGCTTAAGTAGGGGCCAGCCCCAGCATTTT
NA,TRBD1,TRBJ2-6,TRBV18,CASSPLTGTGGAAGANVLTF,TGTGCCAGCTCACCCTTAACTGGGACAGGGGGCGCGGCTGGGGCCAACGTCCTGACTTTC
NA,TRBD2,TRBJ2-3,TRBV11-2,CASSGGLAGGRVDTQYF,TGTGCCAGCAGCGGCGGACTAGCGGGAGGCCGCGTGGATACGCAGTATTTT
NA,NA,TRBJ1-1,TRBV10-1,CASSVSRVNTEAFF,TGCGCCAGCAGTGTTAGCAGAGTGAACACTGAAGCTTTCTTT
NA,TRBD1,TRBJ1-5,TRBV6-1,CASSESWTGGNQPQHF,TGTGCCAGCAGTGAATCCTGGACAGGGGGCAATCAGCCCCAGCATTTT
NA,NA,TRBJ2-1,TRBV10-3,CAISPTGDNEQFF,TGTGCCATCAGTCCGACTGGAGACAATGAGCAGTTCTTC
NA,NA,TRBJ2-1,TRBV7-9,CASSLVPRTVSGEQFF,TGTGCCAGCAGCTTAGTCCCTCGGACAGTGTCGGGTGAGCAGTTCTTC
NA,TRBD1,TRBJ2-5,TRBV6-1,CASSSVTGGYETQYF,TGTGCCAGCAGCTCCGTAACAGGGGGGTATGAGACCCAGTACTTC
NA,TRBD2,TRBJ2-5,TRBV19,CASSMGTSGQETQYF,TGTGCCAGTAGTATGGGGACTAGCGGGCAAGAGACCCAGTACTTC
NA,NA,TRBJ2-7,TRBV7-9,CASSLGGGGGLPYEQYF,TGTGCCAGCAGCTTAGGGGGAGGTGGGGGTCTCCCCTACGAGCAGTACTTC
NA,TRBD1,TRBJ1-1,TRBV10-2,CASSDLGQGSTEAFF,TGCGCCAGCAGTGATCTAGGACAGGGGAGCACTGAAGCTTTCTTT
NA,NA,TRBJ2-3,TRBV19,CASSTEWTDTQYF,TGTGCCAGTAGTACTGAGTGGACAGATACGCAGTATTTT
NA,TRBD1,TRBJ1-1,TRBV4-3,CASSRLTGGAGTEAFF,TGCGCCAGCAGCCGATTGACAGGGGGCGCCGGCACTGAAGCTTTCTTT
NA,NA,TRBJ2-1,TRBV18,CASSHQGSVGGGNNEQFF,TGTGCCAGCTCCCACCAGGGTTCTGTCGGGGGAGGTAACAATGAGCAGTTCTTC
NA,TRBD2,TRBJ2-3,TRBV28,CASSSPRRLAEDTQYF,TGTGCCAGCAGTTCCCCCCGCCGACTAGCGGAAGATACGCAGTATTTT
few,NA,TRBJ2-7,TRBV10-1,CASSESPGFAEQYF,TGCGCCAGCAGTGAGTCACCAGGGTTCGCCGAGCAGTACTTC
NA,TRBD1,TRBJ1-2,TRBV7-6,CASSSPWDRGRHGYTF,TGTGCCAGCAGCTCCCCATGGGATAGGGGGCGGCATGGCTACACCTTC
NA,TRBD1,TRBJ2-2,TRBV5-6,CASSLWTGDWRAGELFF,TGTGCCAGCAGCCTGTGGACAGGGGACTGGAGGGCCGGGGAGCTGTTTTTT
NA,TRBD1,TRBJ1-3,TRBV3-1/TRBV3-2,CASSTGQASISGNTIYF,TGTGCCAGCAGCACGGGACAGGCCTCTATCTCTGGAAACACCATATATTTT
NA,TRBD1,TRBJ1-1,TRBV29-1,CSVPHGQGGMNTEAFF,TGCAGCGTTCCCCATGGACAGGGTGGCATGAACACTGAAGCTTTCTTT
NA,TRBD2,TRBJ2-4,TRBV4-2,CASSRGTSELDIQYF,TGTGCCAGCAGCCGTGGGACTAGCGAGTTGGACATTCAGTACTTC
NA,NA,TRBJ1-3,TRBV5-1,CASRGGNTIYF,TGCGCCAGCAGGGGCGGAAACACCATATATTTT
NA,TRBD2,TRBJ2-3,TRBV7-2,CASSLYLAGGPEDTQYF,TGTGCCAGCAGCTTGTATCTAGCGGGAGGGCCAGAAGATACGCAGTATTTT
NA,NA,TRBJ2-3,TRBV9,CASSVEPGLSTDTQYF,TGTGCCAGCAGCGTTGAACCGGGACTCAGCACAGATACGCAGTATTTT
few,NA,TRBJ2-2,TRBV7-8,CASSLTTLGTGELFF,TGTGCCAGCAGCTTGACGACTCTCGGGACCGGGGAGCTGTTTTTT
NA,TRBD2,TRBJ2-5,TRBV6-5,CASSYSGTSGEETQYF,TGTGCCAGCAGTTACTCCGGGACTAGCGGGGAAGAGACCCAGTACTTC
NA,NA,TRBJ1-2,TRBV24-1,CATSDSTAYYGYTF,TGTGCCACCAGTGATTCTACAGCTTACTATGGCTACACCTTC
NA,TRBD2,TRBJ2-2,TRBV9,CASGALAVRNTGELFF,TGTGCCAGCGGGGCCCTAGCGGTTAGGAACACCGGGGAGCTGTTTTTT
NA,NA,TRBJ1-4,TRBV15,CATSRSGVRATNEKLFF,TGTGCCACCAGCAGATCAGGGGTTAGAGCAACTAATGAAAAACTGTTTTTT
NA,NA,TRBJ1-4,TRBV30,CAWTRGATNEKLFF,TGTGCCTGGACCAGAGGAGCAACTAATGAAAAACTGTTTTTT
NA,NA,TRBJ2-4,TRBV20-1,CSVIPGDIQYF,TGCAGTGTGATCCCCGGGGACATTCAGTACTTC
NA,NA,TRBJ2-4,TRBV18,CASSPTMQVIQYF,TGTGCCAGCTCACCGACTATGCAGGTCATTCAGTACTTC
NA,TRBD1,TRBJ1-2,TRBV5-1,CASSSTVRTGEDGYTF,TGCGCCAGCAGCTCGACGGTTAGGACAGGGGAGGATGGCTACACCTTC
once,TRBD2,TRBJ2-5,TRBV11-3,CASSSSGGETQYF,TGTGCCAGCAGTTCAAGCGGGGGTGAGACCCAGTACTTC
NA,TRBD2,TRBJ2-1,TRBV11-3,CASSTRLAEGSSYNEQFF,TGTGCCAGCAGCACTCGACTAGCGGAGGGGAGCTCCTACAATGAGCAGTTCTTC
NA,TRBD2,TRBJ2-3,TRBV6-5,CASSRLAELTDTQYF,TGTGCCAGCAGTCGACTAGCGGAGCTCACAGATACGCAGTATTTT
NA,TRBD1,TRBJ2-2,TRBV2,CASRPGTVPLFF,TGTGCCAGCAGACCCGGGACAGTCCCTCTGTTTTTT
NA,TRBD2,TRBJ2-1,TRBV25-1,CASSEPGLAGNEQFF,TGTGCCAGCAGTGAACCCGGACTAGCGGGGAATGAGCAGTTCTTC
few,NA,TRBJ1-5,TRBV5-5,CASSSDTQGGNQPQHF,TGTGCCAGCAGCTCAGATACCCAAGGGGGAAATCAGCCCCAGCATTTT
NA,TRBD2,TRBJ2-2,TRBV4-1,CASSLTTSGSYTGELFF,TGCGCCAGCAGCCTGACTACTAGCGGGAGTTACACCGGGGAGCTGTTTTTT
few,TRBD1,TRBJ2-7,TRBV7-9,CASSLAGQGYEQYF,TGTGCCAGCAGCTTAGCGGGACAGGGCTACGAGCAGTACTTC
few,NA,TRBJ2-1,TRBV2,CASTRGAGLYNEQFF,TGTGCCAGCACAAGAGGGGCGGGACTCTACAATGAGCAGTTCTTC
NA,NA,TRBJ2-3,TRBV29-1,CSVEGIFGTDTQYF,TGCAGCGTTGAGGGCATTTTCGGCACAGATACGCAGTATTTT
once,TRBD2,TRBJ2-1,TRBV30,CAGTSGTTNEQFF,TGTGCCGGAACTAGCGGGACGACCAATGAGCAGTTCTTC
NA,TRBD1,TRBJ2-2,TRBV4-3,CASSLSQGHTGELFF,TGCGCCAGCAGCCTCTCACAGGGGCACACCGGGGAGCTGTTTTTT
NA,NA,TRBJ2-3,TRBV9,CASSALGGTDTQYF,TGTGCCAGCAGCGCCCTAGGGGGCACAGATACGCAGTATTTT
NA,TRBD1,TRBJ1-2,TRBV7-2,CASSPEAGTAVYGYTF,TGTGCCAGCAGCCCAGAGGCAGGGACAGCCGTCTATGGCTACACCTTC
NA,NA,TRBJ2-1,TRBV9,CASSVVGRGASNEQFF,TGTGCCAGCAGCGTAGTTGGGAGGGGGGCAAGCAATGAGCAGTTCTTC
NA,NA,TRBJ2-2,TRBV24-1,CATREGNTGELFF,TGTGCCACCAGGGAGGGGAACACCGGGGAGCTGTTTTTT
NA,TRBD1,TRBJ2-5,TRBV7-2,CASSPGTGRETQYF,TGTGCCAGCAGCCCAGGGACAGGGAGAGAGACCCAGTACTTC